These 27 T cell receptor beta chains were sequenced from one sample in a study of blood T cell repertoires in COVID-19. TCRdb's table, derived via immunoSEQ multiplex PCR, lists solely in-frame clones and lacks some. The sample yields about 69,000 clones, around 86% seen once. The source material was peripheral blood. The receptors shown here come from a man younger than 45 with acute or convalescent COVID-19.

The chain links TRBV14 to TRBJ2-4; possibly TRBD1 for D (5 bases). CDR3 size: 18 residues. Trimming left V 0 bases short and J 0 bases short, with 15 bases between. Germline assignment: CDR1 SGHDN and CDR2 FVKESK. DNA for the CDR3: TGTGCCAGCAGCCAAGATCCCAGGGAAGGTTTAGCCAAAAACATTCAGTACTTC. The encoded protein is CASSQDPREGLAKNIQYF.

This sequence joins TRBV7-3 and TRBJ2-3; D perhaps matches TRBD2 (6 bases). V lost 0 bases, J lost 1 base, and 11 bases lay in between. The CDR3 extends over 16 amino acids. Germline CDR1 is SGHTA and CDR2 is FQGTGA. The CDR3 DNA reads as TGTGCCAGCAGCTTAACGACTAGTGGCGGCACAGATACGCAGTATTTT. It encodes CASSLTTSGGTDTQYF.

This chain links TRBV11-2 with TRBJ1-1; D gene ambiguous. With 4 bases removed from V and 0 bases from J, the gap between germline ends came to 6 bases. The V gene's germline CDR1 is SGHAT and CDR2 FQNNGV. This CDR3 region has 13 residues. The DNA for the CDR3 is TGTGCCAGCAGCTCCCAATTGAACACTGAAGCTTTCTTT. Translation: CASSSQLNTEAFF.

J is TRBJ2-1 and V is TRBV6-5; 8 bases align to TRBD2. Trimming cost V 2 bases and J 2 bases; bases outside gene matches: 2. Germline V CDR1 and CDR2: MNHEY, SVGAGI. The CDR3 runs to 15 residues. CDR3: CASSYGAGAYNEQFF. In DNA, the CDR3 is TGTGCCAGCAGTTACGGAGCGGGGGCCTACAATGAGCAGTTCTTC.

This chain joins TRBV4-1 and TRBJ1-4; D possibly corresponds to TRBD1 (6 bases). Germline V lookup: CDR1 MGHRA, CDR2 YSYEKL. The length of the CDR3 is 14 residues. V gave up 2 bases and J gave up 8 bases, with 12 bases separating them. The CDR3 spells CASSQTGFREKLFF. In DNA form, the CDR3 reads TGCGCCAGCAGCCAAACAGGGTTTCGCGAAAAACTGTTTTTT.

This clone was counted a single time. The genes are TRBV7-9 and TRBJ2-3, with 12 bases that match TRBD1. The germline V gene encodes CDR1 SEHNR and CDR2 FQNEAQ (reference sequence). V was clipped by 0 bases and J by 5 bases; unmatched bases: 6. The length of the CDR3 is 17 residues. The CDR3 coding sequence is TGTGCCAGCAGCTTAGCGGGGGGACAGGGGGCTTTAGATACGCAGTATTTT. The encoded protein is CASSLAGGQGALDTQYF.

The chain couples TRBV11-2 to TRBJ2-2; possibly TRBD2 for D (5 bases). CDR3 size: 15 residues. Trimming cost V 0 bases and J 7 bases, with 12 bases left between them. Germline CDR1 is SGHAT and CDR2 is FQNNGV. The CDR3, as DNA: TGTGCCAGCAGCTTAGATGGATACGGGATCGGGGAGCTGTTTTTT. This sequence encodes CASSLDGYGIGELFF.

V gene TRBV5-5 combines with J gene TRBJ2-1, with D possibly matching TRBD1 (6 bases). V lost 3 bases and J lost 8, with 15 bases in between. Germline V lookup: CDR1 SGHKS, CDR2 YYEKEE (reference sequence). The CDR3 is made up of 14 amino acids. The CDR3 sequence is CASSSLQGLDEQFF. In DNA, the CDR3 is TGTGCCAGCAGCTCATTACAGGGTCTCGATGAGCAGTTCTTC. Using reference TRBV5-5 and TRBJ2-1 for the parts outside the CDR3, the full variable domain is DAGVTQSPTHLIKTRGQQVTLRCSPISGHKSVSWYQQVLGQGPQFIFQYYEKEERGRGNFPDRFSARQFPNYSSELNVNALLLGDSALYLCASSSLQGLDEQFFGPGTRLTVL.

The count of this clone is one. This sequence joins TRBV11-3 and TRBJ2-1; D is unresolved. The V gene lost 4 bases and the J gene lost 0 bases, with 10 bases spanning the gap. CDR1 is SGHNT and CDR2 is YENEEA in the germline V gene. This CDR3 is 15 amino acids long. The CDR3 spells CASSSSTSSYNEQFF. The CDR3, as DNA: TGTGCCAGCAGCTCCTCTACGAGCTCCTACAATGAGCAGTTCTTC.

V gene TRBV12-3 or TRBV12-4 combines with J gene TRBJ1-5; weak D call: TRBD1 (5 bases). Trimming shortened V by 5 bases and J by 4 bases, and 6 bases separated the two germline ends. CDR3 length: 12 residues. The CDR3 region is CASSRQNQPQHF. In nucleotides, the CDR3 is TGTGCCAGCAGTCGACAGAATCAGCCCCAGCATTTT.

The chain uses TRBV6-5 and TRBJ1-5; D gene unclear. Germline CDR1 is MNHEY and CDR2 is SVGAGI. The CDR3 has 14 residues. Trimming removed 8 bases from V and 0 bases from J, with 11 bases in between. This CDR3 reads CASSRGDSNQPQHF. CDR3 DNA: TGTGCCAGCTCCCGGGGAGATAGCAATCAGCCCCAGCATTTT.

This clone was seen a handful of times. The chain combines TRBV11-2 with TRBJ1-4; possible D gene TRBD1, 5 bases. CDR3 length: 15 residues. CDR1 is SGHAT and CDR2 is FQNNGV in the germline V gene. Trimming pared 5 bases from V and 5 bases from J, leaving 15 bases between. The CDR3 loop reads CASSPMGQGNEKLFF. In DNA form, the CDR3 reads TGTGCCAGCAGCCCTATGGGGCAGGGCAATGAAAAACTGTTTTTT.

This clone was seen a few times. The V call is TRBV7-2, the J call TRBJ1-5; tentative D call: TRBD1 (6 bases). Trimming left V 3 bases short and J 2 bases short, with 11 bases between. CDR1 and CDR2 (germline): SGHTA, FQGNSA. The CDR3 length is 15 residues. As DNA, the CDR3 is TGTGCCAGCAGCTTCAGGGGAACAGGCAATCAGCCCCAGCATTTT. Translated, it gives CASSFRGTGNQPQHF.

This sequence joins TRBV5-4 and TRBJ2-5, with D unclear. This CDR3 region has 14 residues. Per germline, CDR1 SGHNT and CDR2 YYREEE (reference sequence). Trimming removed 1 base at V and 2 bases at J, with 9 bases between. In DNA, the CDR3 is TGTGCCAGCAGCTTGAGCCTAGAACAAGAGACCCAGTACTTC. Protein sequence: CASSLSLEQETQYF.

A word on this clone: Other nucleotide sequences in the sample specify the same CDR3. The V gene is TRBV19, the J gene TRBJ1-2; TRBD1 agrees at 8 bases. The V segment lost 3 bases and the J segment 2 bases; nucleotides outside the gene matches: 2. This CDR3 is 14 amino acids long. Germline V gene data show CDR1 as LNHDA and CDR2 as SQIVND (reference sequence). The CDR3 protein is CASSIDRGNYGYTF. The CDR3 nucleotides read TGTGCCAGTAGTATCGACAGGGGAAACTATGGCTACACCTTC.

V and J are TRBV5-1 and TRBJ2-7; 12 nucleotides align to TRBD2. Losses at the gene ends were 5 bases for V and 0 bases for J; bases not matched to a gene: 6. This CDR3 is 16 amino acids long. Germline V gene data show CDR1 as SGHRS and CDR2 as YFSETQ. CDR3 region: CASSFLAGGVSYEQYF. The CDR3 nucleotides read TGCGCCAGCAGTTTCCTAGCGGGAGGGGTCTCCTACGAGCAGTACTTC.

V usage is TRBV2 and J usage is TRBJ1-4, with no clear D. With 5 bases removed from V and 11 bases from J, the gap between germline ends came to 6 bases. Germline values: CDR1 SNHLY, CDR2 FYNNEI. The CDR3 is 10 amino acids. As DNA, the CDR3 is TGTGCCAGCAGTACCGGGAAACTGTTTTTT. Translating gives CASSTGKLFF.

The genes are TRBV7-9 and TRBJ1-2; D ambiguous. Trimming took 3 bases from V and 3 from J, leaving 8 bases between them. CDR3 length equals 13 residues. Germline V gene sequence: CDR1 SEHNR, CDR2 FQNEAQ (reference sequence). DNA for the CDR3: TGTGCCAGCAGCTTTTTTGCAGACTATGGCTACACCTTC. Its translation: CASSFFADYGYTF.

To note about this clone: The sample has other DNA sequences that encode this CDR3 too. CDR3 DNA sequence: TGTGCCAGCAGCCCCGGTAGCACAGATACGCAGTATTTT. This gives the protein CASSPGSTDTQYF. The chain uses TRBV7-9 and TRBJ2-3; D is unresolved. Germline-derived CDR1 and CDR2 are SEHNR and FQNEAQ (reference sequence). V lost 5 bases to trimming and J lost 0 bases, with 6 bases between them. This CDR3 region has 13 residues. Based on the CDR3 plus reference TRBV7-9 and TRBJ2-3, the full variable domain is DTGVSQNPRHKITKRGQNVTFRCDPISEHNRLYWYRQTLGQGPEFLTYFQNEAQLEKSRLLSDRFSAERPKGSFSTLEIQRTEQGDSAMYLCASSPGSTDTQYFGPGTRLTVL.

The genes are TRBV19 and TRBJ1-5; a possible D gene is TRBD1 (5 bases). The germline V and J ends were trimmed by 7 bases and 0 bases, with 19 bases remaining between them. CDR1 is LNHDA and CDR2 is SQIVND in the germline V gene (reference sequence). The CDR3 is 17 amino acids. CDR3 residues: CASTLSWGDYSNQPQHF. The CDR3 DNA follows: TGTGCCAGTACCCTATCGTGGGGGGATTATAGCAATCAGCCCCAGCATTTT. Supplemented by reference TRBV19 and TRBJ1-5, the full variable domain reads DGGITQSPKYLFRKEGQNVTLSCEQNLNHDAMYWYRQDPGQGLRLIYYSQIVNDFQKGDIAEGYSVSREKKESFPLTVTSAQKNPTAFYLCASTLSWGDYSNQPQHFGDGTRLSIL.

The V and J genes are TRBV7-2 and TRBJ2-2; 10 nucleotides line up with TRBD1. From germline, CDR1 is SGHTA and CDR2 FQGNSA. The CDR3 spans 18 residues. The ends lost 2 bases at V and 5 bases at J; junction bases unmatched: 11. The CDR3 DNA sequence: TGTGCCAGCAGCTTACGTGTGGTTGGGGACAGGGGAACCGGGGAGCTGTTTTTT. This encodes CASSLRVVGDRGTGELFF.

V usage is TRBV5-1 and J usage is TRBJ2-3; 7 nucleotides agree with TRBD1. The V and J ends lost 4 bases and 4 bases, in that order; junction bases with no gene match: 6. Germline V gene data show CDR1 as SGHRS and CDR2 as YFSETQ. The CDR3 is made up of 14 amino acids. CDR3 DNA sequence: TGCGCCAGCAGCGCAGGACAGGAGGCAGATACGCAGTATTTT. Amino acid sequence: CASSAGQEADTQYF.

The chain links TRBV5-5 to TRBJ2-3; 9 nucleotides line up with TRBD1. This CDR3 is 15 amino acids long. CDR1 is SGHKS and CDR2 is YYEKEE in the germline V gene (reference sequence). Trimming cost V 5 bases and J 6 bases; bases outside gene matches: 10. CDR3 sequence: CASRSPGQGLDTQYF. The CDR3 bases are TGTGCCAGCAGATCACCGGGACAGGGCTTGGATACGCAGTATTTT.

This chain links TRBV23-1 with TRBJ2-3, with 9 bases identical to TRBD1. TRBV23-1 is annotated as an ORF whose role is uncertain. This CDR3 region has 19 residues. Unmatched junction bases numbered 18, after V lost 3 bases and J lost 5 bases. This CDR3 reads CASSHGRPGTGFLGDTQYF. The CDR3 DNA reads TGCGCCAGCAGTCACGGGCGCCCAGGGACAGGGTTTCTCGGAGATACGCAGTATTTT.

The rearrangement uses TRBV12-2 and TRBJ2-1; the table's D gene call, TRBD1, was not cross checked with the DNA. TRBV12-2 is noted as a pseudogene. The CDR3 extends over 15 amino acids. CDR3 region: CASRPTGGFHNEQFF. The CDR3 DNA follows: TGTGCAAGTCGCCCGACAGGGGGCTTCCACAATGAGCAGTTCTTC.

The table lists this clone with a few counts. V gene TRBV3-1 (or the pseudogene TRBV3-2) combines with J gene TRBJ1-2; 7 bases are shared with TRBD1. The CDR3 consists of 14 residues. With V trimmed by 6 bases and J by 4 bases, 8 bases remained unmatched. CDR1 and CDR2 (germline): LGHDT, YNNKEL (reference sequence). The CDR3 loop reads CASRGWDSSYGYTF. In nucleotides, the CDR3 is TGTGCCAGCAGGGGTTGGGACAGCTCCTATGGCTACACCTTC.

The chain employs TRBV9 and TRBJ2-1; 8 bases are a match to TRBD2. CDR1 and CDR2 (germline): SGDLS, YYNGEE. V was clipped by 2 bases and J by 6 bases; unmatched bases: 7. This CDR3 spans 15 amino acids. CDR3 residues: CASSVGTGGFNEQFF. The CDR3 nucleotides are TGTGCCAGCAGCGTTGGAACGGGGGGGTTCAATGAGCAGTTCTTC. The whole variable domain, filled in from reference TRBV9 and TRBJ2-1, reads DSGVTQTPKHLITATGQRVTLRCSPRSGDLSVYWYQQSLDQGLQFLIQYYNGEERAKGNILERFSAQQFPDLHSELNLSSLELGDSALYFCASSVGTGGFNEQFFGPGTRLTVL.